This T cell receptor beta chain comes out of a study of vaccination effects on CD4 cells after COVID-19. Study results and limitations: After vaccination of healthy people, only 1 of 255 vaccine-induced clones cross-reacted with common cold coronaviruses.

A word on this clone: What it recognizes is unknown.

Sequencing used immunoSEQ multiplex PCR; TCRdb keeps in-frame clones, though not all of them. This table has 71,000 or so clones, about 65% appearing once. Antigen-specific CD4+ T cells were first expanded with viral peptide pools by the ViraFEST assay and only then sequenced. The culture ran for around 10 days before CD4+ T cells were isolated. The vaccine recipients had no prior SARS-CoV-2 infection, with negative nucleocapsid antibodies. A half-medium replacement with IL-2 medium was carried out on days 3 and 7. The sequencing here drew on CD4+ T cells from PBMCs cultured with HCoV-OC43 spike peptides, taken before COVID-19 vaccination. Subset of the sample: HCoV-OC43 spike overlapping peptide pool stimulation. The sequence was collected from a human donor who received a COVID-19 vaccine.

CDR3 sequence (DNA): TGCGCCAGCAGCTTGGCCGGAGGGGGGGGAGAGACCCAGTACTTC. Its protein product is CASSLAGGGGETQYF. J is TRBJ2-5 and V is TRBV5-1; D may be TRBD2 (7 bases). Germline V gene lookup returns CDR1 SGHRS and CDR2 YFSETQ. The V and J ends lost 0 bases and 4 bases respectively, with 13 bases between them. The CDR3 is 15 amino acids.